This passage covers 15 T cell receptor beta chains from one sample sequenced in a study of beta chain features in type 1 diabetes. General study results and limits: Shortening of TCRB CDR3s, moderate but significant, appeared in all four CD4+ subsets of Type 1 diabetes patients.

Antigens of these TCRs are unknown. Expressed TCRB transcripts were sequenced after all isolated RNA was converted to cDNA. This table comes from immunoSEQ multiplex PCR, and its TCRdb copy is limited to in-frame clones, with some not included. The sample shows roughly 240,000 clones, 24% of them seen only once. The sequenced material came from naive CD4+ T cells from blood. The receptors derive from a woman between 25 and 40 years old with type 1 diabetes.

This clone turned up a few times. The rearrangement links TRBV5-1 to TRBJ2-1, with D uncertain. This CDR3 contains 17 residues. Germline CDR1 and CDR2: SGHRS and YFSETQ. V dropped 0 bases and J dropped 1 base, with 14 bases sitting between them. The DNA for the CDR3 is TGCGCCAGCAGCTTGGGATATGCCCCTACTTCCTACAATGAGCAGTTCTTC. Translating gives CASSLGYAPTSYNEQFF. Full variable domain (remainder filled in from reference TRBV5-1 and TRBJ2-1): KAGVTQTPRYLIKTRGQQVTLSCSPISGHRSVSWYQQTPGQGLQFLFEYFSETQRNKGNFPGRFSGRQFSNSRSEMNVSTLELGDSALYLCASSLGYAPTSYNEQFFGPGTRLTVL.

V is TRBV15 and J is TRBJ1-1, with D perhaps matching TRBD1 (5 bases). Germline-derived CDR1 and CDR2 are LNHNV and YYDKDF (reference sequence). The germline V and J ends were trimmed by 1 base and 0 bases, with 9 bases remaining between them. This CDR3 is built from 15 residues. Here the CDR3 reads CATSRGGVMNTEAFF. DNA of the CDR3: TGTGCCACCAGCAGAGGGGGGGTCATGAACACTGAAGCTTTCTTT.

Worth noting for this clone: Other DNA sequences within the sample encode an identical CDR3. V is TRBV30 and J is TRBJ1-2, with 8 bases identical to TRBD1. Germline V CDR1 and CDR2: GTSNPN, SVGIG (reference sequence). Trimming removed 3 bases from V and 8 bases from J; junction bases left unmatched: 8. There are 13 residues in the CDR3. The CDR3 protein is CAWSLGQGGGYTF. The CDR3 DNA is TGTGCCTGGAGCCTAGGACAGGGAGGCGGCTACACCTTC.

The table lists this clone with a few counts. The J gene is TRBJ1-1, the V gene TRBV9; 11 nucleotides align to TRBD1. The germline CDR1 and CDR2 sequences are SGDLS and YYNGEE. V shed 4 bases and J 11 bases; nucleotides not matched to a gene: 16. CDR3 length: 16 residues. The CDR3 bases are TGTGCCAGCAGCTCTAACTCCGGGACAGGGGGGGAAGATGCTTTCTTT. It translates to CASSSNSGTGGEDAFF.

The chain uses TRBV29-1 and TRBJ1-2; the D gene is possibly TRBD1 (5 bases). The CDR3 length is 11 residues. Trimming shortened V by 7 bases and J by 3 bases, and 9 bases separated the two germline ends. Germline loops: CDR1 SQVTM, CDR2 ANQGSEA. The CDR3 DNA reads TGCAGCGGCAGGGTGGACTATGGCTACACCTTC. Protein sequence: CSGRVDYGYTF.

The gene calls are TRBV11-2 and TRBJ2-1, with a tentative D call TRBD2 (6 bases). This CDR3 is built from 15 residues. CDR1 is SGHAT, CDR2 FQNNGV, per germline. V was trimmed by 2 bases and J by 12 bases, leaving 20 bases between them. The CDR3 sequence is CASSLREGLAIRQFF. The CDR3, as DNA: TGTGCCAGCAGCTTAAGAGAGGGACTGGCCATCAGGCAGTTCTTC.

This chain joins TRBV28 and TRBJ2-7; TRBD1 matches at 8 bases. There are 14 residues in the CDR3. J was trimmed by 0 bases and V by 6 bases; bases with no gene match: 4. Per germline, CDR1 MDHEN and CDR2 SYDVKM. The CDR3 reads CASSRTGFSYEQYF. In DNA form, the CDR3 reads TGTGCCAGCAGCCGGACAGGGTTCTCCTACGAGCAGTACTTC. Full variable domain (outside the CDR3, taken from reference TRBV28 and TRBJ2-7): DVKVTQSSRYLVKRTGEKVFLECVQDMDHENMFWYRQDPGLGLRLIYFSYDVKMKEKGDIPEGYSVSREKKERFSLILESASTNQTSMYLCASSRTGFSYEQYFGPGTRLTVT.

This chain links TRBV9 with TRBJ1-4, with 8 bases matching TRBD1. CDR1 is SGDLS, CDR2 YYNGEE, per germline. Trimming took 3 bases from V and 8 from J; bases not matched to a gene: 9. The CDR3 is 15 amino acids. The CDR3 DNA follows: TGTGCCAGCAGCGCCGAGGACAGGGCCCCAGAAAAACTGTTTTTT. Translated, it gives CASSAEDRAPEKLFF.

The chain links TRBV6-5 to TRBJ1-1; D perhaps matches TRBD1 (6 bases). Trimming pared 6 bases from V and 4 bases from J, leaving 12 bases between. Germline V lookup: CDR1 MNHEY, CDR2 SVGAGI. The CDR3 is made up of 13 amino acids. The CDR3 DNA sequence: TGTGCCAGCAGACCCACAGGGATCACTGAAGCTTTCTTT. This sequence encodes CASRPTGITEAFF.

The chain recombines TRBV30 with TRBJ2-2, with D maybe TRBD1 (5 bases). V lost 5 bases and J lost 4, with 8 bases in between. This CDR3 contains 12 residues. Germline assignment: CDR1 GTSNPN and CDR2 SVGIG (reference sequence). CDR3 in amino acids: CAWGRGTGELFF. The CDR3 bases are TGTGCCTGGGGTAGGGGCACCGGGGAGCTGTTTTTT.

The V gene is TRBV14, the J gene TRBJ2-1; TRBD2 aligns across 10 bases. CDR1 and CDR2 (germline): SGHDN, FVKESK. This CDR3 is 15 amino acids long. With V trimmed by 3 bases and J by 3 bases, 2 bases remained unmatched. The CDR3 nucleotides read TGTGCCAGCAGCCATCTAGCGGGAGACTACAATGAGCAGTTCTTC. It translates to CASSHLAGDYNEQFF.

This rearrangement joins TRBV6-1 to TRBJ2-7; D not resolved. The CDR3 runs to 12 residues. Germline V CDR1 and CDR2: MNHNS, SASEGT. The germline V and J ends were trimmed by 2 bases and 2 bases, with 4 bases remaining between them. DNA for the CDR3: TGTGCCAGCAGTGAACTTCCCTACGAGCAGTACTTC. Translating it yields CASSELPYEQYF.

The chain carries TRBV7-9 and TRBJ2-6; no definite D call. The CDR3 totals 13 residues. Trimming took 8 bases from V and 1 from J, leaving 6 bases between them. CDR1 and CDR2 (germline): SEHNR, FQNEAQ (reference sequence). The chain's CDR3 is CASGESGANVLTF. CDR3 nucleotide sequence: TGTGCCAGCGGAGAATCTGGGGCCAACGTCCTGACTTTC.

This clone was detected a few times. The J gene is TRBJ2-2, the V gene TRBV11-2; TRBD2 matches at 9 bases. Per germline, CDR1 SGHAT and CDR2 FQNNGV. This CDR3 has 16 residues. V lost 6 bases and J lost 8; bases outside the gene matches: 13. The DNA for the CDR3 is TGTGCCAGCAGTCGGTTGAGCGGGAGGCCCTTGGGGGAGCTGTTTTTT. Translating gives CASSRLSGRPLGELFF.

This clone showed up just a few times. V usage is TRBV29-1 and J usage is TRBJ2-1, with D tentatively TRBD2 (7 bases). The CDR3 extends over 12 amino acids. The V gene's germline CDR1 is SQVTM and CDR2 ANQGSEA. Trimming removed 7 bases at V and 9 bases at J, with 16 bases between. DNA of the CDR3: TGCAGCGCCAAAGGGGGGGAGACTGAGCAGTTCTTC. Its translation is CSAKGGETEQFF.